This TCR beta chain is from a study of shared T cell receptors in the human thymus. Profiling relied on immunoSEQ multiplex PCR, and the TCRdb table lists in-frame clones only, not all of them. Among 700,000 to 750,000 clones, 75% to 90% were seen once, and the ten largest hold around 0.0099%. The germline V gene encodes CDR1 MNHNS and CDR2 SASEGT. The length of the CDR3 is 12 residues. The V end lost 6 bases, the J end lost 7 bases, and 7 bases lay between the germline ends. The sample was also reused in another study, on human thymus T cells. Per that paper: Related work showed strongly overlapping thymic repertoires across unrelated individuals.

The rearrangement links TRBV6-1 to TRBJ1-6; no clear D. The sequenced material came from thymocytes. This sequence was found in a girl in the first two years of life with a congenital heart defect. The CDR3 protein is CASRQLNSPLHF. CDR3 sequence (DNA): TGTGCCAGCAGGCAGTTAAATTCACCCCTCCACTTT.